These 27 T cell receptor beta chains were sequenced from one sample in a study of blood T cell repertoires in COVID-19. Sequencing used immunoSEQ multiplex PCR; TCRdb keeps in-frame clones, though not all of them. The sample has 350,000 to 500,000 clones, nearly 90% seen once; the top ten hold 1.4% to 1.5%. The sequencing input was PBMCs or T cells enriched from blood (not recorded which). Receptors were obtained from a young woman who had been exposed to COVID-19.

Only one count was recorded for this clone. The chain is built from TRBV28 and TRBJ1-2, with 8 bases lining up with TRBD1. Germline-derived CDR1 and CDR2 are MDHEN and SYDVKM. After removal of 4 bases from V and 5 bases from J, the junction contained 15 bases not matched to a gene. The CDR3 covers 17 residues. This chain's CDR3 is CASSSMTGVAPVYGYTF. The CDR3 region has the DNA TGTGCCAGCAGTTCTATGACAGGGGTGGCTCCTGTTTATGGCTACACCTTC.

V and J are TRBV27 and TRBJ2-2; 10 bases fit TRBD2. Looked up from germline, CDR1 is MNHEY and CDR2 is SMNVEV (reference sequence). The CDR3 sequence is 17 residues long. V was clipped by 2 bases and J by 4 bases; unmatched bases: 7. CDR3 sequence reads: CASSLTSGVMSTGELFF. In nucleotides, the CDR3 is TGTGCCAGCAGTTTAACTAGCGGGGTCATGAGCACCGGGGAGCTGTTTTTT.

This chain uses TRBV11-2 with TRBJ1-6; D perhaps matches TRBD1 (5 bases). The CDR3 totals 12 residues. Looked up from germline, CDR1 is SGHAT and CDR2 is FQNNGV. V was pared by 4 bases and J by 9 bases, with 7 bases between. The CDR3 DNA sequence: TGTGCCAGCAGCTACAGGAGTTCACCCCTCCACTTT. Translation: CASSYRSSPLHF.

This chain uses TRBV7-2 with TRBJ2-3; D uncertain. V was clipped by 1 base and J by 1 base, with 9 bases between them. CDR3 length equals 15 residues. Germline loops: CDR1 SGHTA, CDR2 FQGNSA. The CDR3 DNA follows: TGTGCCAGCAGCTTAGTGGCCTTGGGCACAGATACGCAGTATTTT. This translates into CASSLVALGTDTQYF.

The chain uses TRBV3-1 (or the pseudogene TRBV3-2) and TRBJ2-1; a possible D gene is TRBD1 (6 bases). CDR3 size: 17 residues. V dropped 0 bases and J dropped 1 base, with 13 bases sitting between them. CDR1 is LGHDT and CDR2 is YNNKEL in the germline V gene (reference sequence). The CDR3 reads CASSQDLVQGSYNEQFF. In nucleotides, the CDR3 is TGTGCCAGCAGCCAAGATCTTGTACAGGGTTCCTACAATGAGCAGTTCTTC.

This clone was picked up a small number of times. The chain couples TRBV30 to TRBJ1-5; the match to TRBD1 covers 7 bases. CDR1 is GTSNPN and CDR2 is SVGIG in the germline V gene (reference sequence). CDR3 length: 14 residues. The V and J ends lost 4 bases and 4 bases, in that order; junction bases with no gene match: 7. This CDR3 reads CAWKPQGWNQPQHF. DNA for the CDR3: TGTGCCTGGAAGCCACAGGGGTGGAATCAGCCCCAGCATTTT.

This chain joins TRBV6-6 and TRBJ2-3; TRBD2 matches 8 bases. Germline V gene data show CDR1 as MNHNY and CDR2 as SVGAGI (reference sequence). The ends lost 9 bases at V and 3 bases at J; junction bases unmatched: 5. The CDR3 contains 13 residues. CDR3 region: CASGGLGTDTQYF. CDR3 nucleotide sequence: TGTGCCAGTGGGGGACTAGGAACAGATACGCAGTATTTT.

This rearrangement joins TRBV7-7 to TRBJ2-5; TRBD2 aligns across 7 bases. With 4 bases clipped from V and 4 bases from J, the junction kept 6 bases outside the gene matches. This CDR3 comprises 14 residues. In germline, CDR1 is SSHAT, CDR2 FNYEAQ (reference sequence). CDR3 DNA: TGTGCCAGCAGCTACGCCGGGAGGACAGAGACCCAGTACTTC. It codes for CASSYAGRTETQYF.

As for this clone: The sample contains more than one DNA sequence encoding this CDR3. The rearrangement links TRBV5-1 to TRBJ1-4, with D possibly being TRBD1 (5 bases). Germline CDR1 and CDR2: SGHRS and YFSETQ. The CDR3 length is 14 residues. V shed 0 bases and J shed 5 bases, with 8 bases lying between them. CDR3 nucleotides: TGCGCCAGCAGCTTGGGGGGCTCGAATGAAAAACTGTTTTTT. Its translation: CASSLGGSNEKLFF.

The chain is built from TRBV28 and TRBJ1-2; TRBD1 is a possible D gene (5 bases). Germline V gives CDR1 MDHEN, CDR2 SYDVKM. This CDR3 region has 14 residues. The V and J ends lost 3 bases and 5 bases respectively, with 13 bases between them. CDR3 sequence: CASSLPSGGYGYTF. The CDR3 DNA follows: TGTGCCAGCAGTTTGCCGAGCGGGGGGTATGGCTACACCTTC.

The chain is built from TRBV28 and TRBJ2-7, with a weak D call TRBD2 (5 bases). The CDR3 sequence is 13 residues long. Between the trimmed V and J ends, which lost 1 base and 7 bases, there was a span of 11 bases. Germline V gives CDR1 MDHEN, CDR2 SYDVKM. CDR3 sequence (DNA): TGTGCCAGCAGTTTATTGGCGGAGGATGAGCAGTACTTC. Its protein product is CASSLLAEDEQYF. Based on the CDR3 plus reference TRBV28 and TRBJ2-7, the full variable domain is DVKVTQSSRYLVKRTGEKVFLECVQDMDHENMFWYRQDPGLGLRLIYFSYDVKMKEKGDIPEGYSVSREKKERFSLILESASTNQTSMYLCASSLLAEDEQYFGPGTRLTVT.

The gene calls are TRBV7-2 and TRBJ2-6; 8 bases agree with TRBD1. CDR3 length: 15 residues. J gave up 3 bases and V 5 bases, and 3 bases lay outside the gene matches. Germline V lookup: CDR1 SGHTA, CDR2 FQGNSA. As DNA, the CDR3 is TGTGCCAGCAGCCCAGGGGGCAGTGGGGCCAACGTCCTGACTTTC. Residues: CASSPGGSGANVLTF. Using reference TRBV7-2 and TRBJ2-6 for the parts outside the CDR3, the full variable domain is GAGVSQSPSNKVTEKGKDVELRCDPISGHTALYWYRQSLGQGLEFLIYFQGNSAPDKSGLPSDRFSAERTGGSVSTLTIQRTQQEDSAVYLCASSPGGSGANVLTFGAGSRLTVL.

This clone was recorded once. The genes are TRBV7-2 and TRBJ2-5; TRBD2 agrees at 13 bases. The germline gives CDR1 SGHTA, CDR2 FQGNSA. This CDR3 region has 15 residues. V was pared by 5 bases and J by 5 bases, with 5 bases of the junction left unmatched. DNA for the CDR3: TGTGCCAGCAGCACAACTAGCGGGGGGGCGGAGACCCAGTACTTC. This codes for CASSTTSGGAETQYF.

This clone occurred a few times. The chain has TRBV4-3 and TRBJ1-1; a weak D match, TRBD1 (5 bases). Looked up from germline, CDR1 is LGHNA and CDR2 is YSLEER. The CDR3 loop spans 13 amino acids. Trimming took off 4 bases at V and 6 bases at J, with 12 bases between the two ends. The CDR3 is CASSPQGVAEAFF. CDR3 sequence (DNA): TGCGCCAGCAGCCCTCAAGGGGTAGCTGAAGCTTTCTTT.

The chain is built from TRBV28 and TRBJ2-5, with 9 bases matching TRBD1. With V trimmed by 6 bases and J by 5 bases, 10 bases remained unmatched. This CDR3 has 15 amino acids. Germline CDR1 and CDR2: MDHEN and SYDVKM. The CDR3 coding sequence is TGTGCCAGCAGAGGGGGGACAGGGAGTTTGGAGACCCAGTACTTC. Residues: CASRGGTGSLETQYF.

V and J are TRBV28 and TRBJ1-4; perhaps TRBD1 as D (6 bases). CDR1 is MDHEN and CDR2 is SYDVKM in the germline V gene. The V and J ends lost 5 bases and 7 bases respectively, with 17 bases between them. The CDR3 extends over 15 amino acids. CDR3 sequence: CASSRNQGPGEKLFF. The CDR3 DNA reads as TGTGCCAGCAGTCGCAACCAGGGGCCCGGTGAAAAACTGTTTTTT.

The genes are TRBV5-5 and TRBJ1-5, with TRBD1 matching over 9 bases. V lost 4 bases, J lost 5 bases, and 4 bases stayed unmatched. Per the germline V gene, CDR1 is SGHKS and CDR2 is YYEKEE (reference sequence). The CDR3 has 14 residues. Here the CDR3 reads CASSPGQGHQPQHF. In DNA, the CDR3 is TGTGCCAGCAGCCCGGGACAGGGCCATCAGCCCCAGCATTTT.

V is TRBV28 and J is TRBJ2-7; D remains ambiguous. The V gene's germline CDR1 is MDHEN and CDR2 SYDVKM. This CDR3 is built from 12 residues. Trimming took 8 bases from V and 3 from J, leaving 11 bases between them. In DNA, the CDR3 is TGTGCCAGCTTGGGCTTAGGCTACGAGCAGTACTTC. Translation gives CASLGLGYEQYF.

V is TRBV3-1 (or the pseudogene TRBV3-2) and J is TRBJ2-5; 10 nucleotides match TRBD2. The germline V gene encodes CDR1 LGHDT and CDR2 YNNKEL (reference sequence). V lost 0 bases, J lost 4 bases, and 8 bases stayed unmatched. The CDR3 consists of 17 residues. CDR3 sequence: CASSQDWRASGRETQYF. The DNA for the CDR3 is TGTGCCAGCAGCCAAGATTGGAGGGCTAGCGGGAGAGAGACCCAGTACTTC.

This clone is a singleton in its sample. The J gene is TRBJ1-5, the V gene TRBV27; 11 nucleotides align to TRBD1. From germline, CDR1 is MNHEY and CDR2 SMNVEV (reference sequence). CDR3 size: 17 residues. Trimming took 8 bases from V and 9 from J; bases not matched to a gene: 18. In DNA form, the CDR3 reads TGTGCCAGCCGTAGATCCGGGACAGGGGGAGACCGTAGGCCCCAGCATTTT. Protein product: CASRRSGTGGDRRPQHF.

CDR3 loop: CATSRGQGAPPLHF. CDR3 sequence (DNA): TGTGCCACCAGCAGAGGACAGGGGGCACCACCCCTCCACTTT. The chain combines TRBV15 with TRBJ1-6, with TRBD1 matching 10 bases. The CDR3 contains 14 residues. The V and J ends lost 1 base and 11 bases, in that order; junction bases with no gene match: 2. Germline V gives CDR1 LNHNV, CDR2 YYDKDF (reference sequence).

This clone was seen just once. The chain combines TRBV6-5 with TRBJ2-7, with TRBD2 as a possible D gene (6 bases). V dropped 5 bases and J dropped 2 bases, with 16 bases sitting between them. This CDR3 has 15 residues. Germline CDR1 reads MNHEY; CDR2 reads SVGAGI. The CDR3, as DNA: TGTGCCAGCAGTCAATTCCCCGGGAGTGCCTACGAGCAGTACTTC. It codes for CASSQFPGSAYEQYF.

The gene calls are TRBV15 and TRBJ1-6, with D perhaps matching TRBD1 (5 bases). Germline V gives CDR1 LNHNV, CDR2 YYDKDF (reference sequence). Trimming removed 5 bases at V and 7 bases at J, with 15 bases between. The CDR3 consists of 15 residues. The CDR3 sequence is CATSVPPGLNSPLHF. The CDR3 DNA follows: TGTGCCACCAGCGTCCCGCCGGGACTAAATTCACCCCTCCACTTT.

This clone was detected only once. V gene TRBV3-1 (or the pseudogene TRBV3-2) combines with J gene TRBJ2-2; D ambiguous. The CDR3 covers 11 residues. V was trimmed by 7 bases and J by 5 bases, leaving 5 bases between them. Germline lookup yields CDR1 LGHDT and CDR2 YNNKEL (reference sequence). CDR3 bases: TGTGCCAGCACCTTAACCGGGGAGCTGTTTTTT. Its protein product is CASTLTGELFF.

J is TRBJ2-1 and V is TRBV11-2; tentatively, D is TRBD1 (7 bases). The CDR3 is 15 amino acids. With 4 bases removed from V and 2 bases from J, the gap between germline ends came to 12 bases. From germline, CDR1 is SGHAT and CDR2 FQNNGV. The CDR3, as DNA: TGTGCCAGCAGCTCCAGGGGGGCCCCCTACAATGAGCAGTTCTTC. Protein: CASSSRGAPYNEQFF.

The genes are TRBV5-5 and TRBJ2-1, with 7 positions matching TRBD1. Trimming cost V 1 base and J 1 base; bases outside gene matches: 2. Per germline, CDR1 SGHKS and CDR2 YYEKEE (reference sequence). The CDR3 has 15 amino acids. The CDR3 DNA is TGTGCCAGCAGCTTGACAGGGGAGTCCTACAATGAGCAGTTCTTC. Protein: CASSLTGESYNEQFF.

The CDR3 loop reads CATSRAAADTQYF. The DNA for the CDR3 is TGTGCCACCAGCAGAGCAGCGGCTGATACGCAGTATTTT. This chain connects TRBV15 to TRBJ2-3; TRBD2 might be the D (5 bases). Deletions cut 1 base from V and 6 bases from J, with 8 bases between. This CDR3 contains 13 residues. Germline CDR1 reads LNHNV; CDR2 reads YYDKDF (reference sequence).